This T cell receptor beta chain was obtained from a study of immune cell composition in non-small cell lung cancer. Study details: Most cases were lung adenocarcinoma or squamous cell carcinoma.

Study-level points and caveats: Smoking pack-years did not significantly correlate with tumour TCR-beta clonality.

A word on this clone: The antigen remains unidentified.

Repertoires were generated with immunoSEQ multiplex PCR, while TCRdb's copy carries only in-frame clones and drops some. The sample comprises 8,000 or so clones, around 80% of which are singletons, and about 12% rests with the top ten. The material sequenced was lung tumor tissue. The TCR originated in a human donor with non-small cell lung cancer.

The CDR3 DNA reads as TGTGCCAGCAGCCTCCTATTCGGCCGGGAGACCCAGTACTTC. It yields the protein CASSLLFGRETQYF. The V and J genes are TRBV7-9 and TRBJ2-5; D remains unclear. The CDR3 loop spans 14 amino acids. In germline, CDR1 is SEHNR, CDR2 FQNEAQ (reference sequence). V was shortened by 5 bases and J by 5 bases, with 15 bases between the two germline ends.